This passage covers 30 T cell receptor beta chains from one sample sequenced in a study of T-cell memory formation after mild COVID-19. TCRdb passed the 5' RACE reads through MiXCR, listing each CDR3 protein once. Found here are around 310,000 distinct CDR3 sequences, less than 20% of them singletons; the top ten hold around 24%. The sequenced material came from PBMCs or a T cell subset sorted from them (not recorded which). These receptors were taken from a man younger than 35 who had mild COVID-19 (a few samples of this study predate the infection). Cell type and time point are not known.

The chain combines TRBV5-1 with TRBJ2-7; TRBD1 might be the D (6 bases). V lost 5 bases and J 2 bases, leaving 14 bases between the germline ends. The CDR3 sequence is 14 residues long. Germline lookup yields CDR1 SGHRS and CDR2 YFSETQ. CDR3 nucleotides: TGCGCCAGCAGGGCCGGGACACAGACCTACGAGCAGTACGTC. The encoded protein is CASRAGTQTYEQYV.

A few counts support this clonotype. The chain uses TRBV7-9 and TRBJ1-5; 9 positions match TRBD1. The trim removed 1 base at V and 2 bases at J, leaving 3 bases unmatched. The CDR3 contains 16 residues. Germline V gene data show CDR1 as SEHNR and CDR2 as FQNEAQ (reference sequence). As DNA, the CDR3 is TGTGCCAGCAGCTTAGGGCGGACAGGGGGCAATCAGCCCCAGCATTTT. Protein product: CASSLGRTGGNQPQHF.

A few counts support this clonotype. This sequence joins TRBV2 and TRBJ1-6; no clear D. Germline assignment: CDR1 SNHLY and CDR2 FYNNEI. V lost 6 bases to trimming and J lost 17 bases, with 14 bases between them. CDR3 length: 11 residues. CDR3: CASSAELQVHF. For the CDR3, the DNA is TGTGCCAGCAGCGCGGAATTGCAGGTCCACTTT.

This clonotype was seen a few times. This chain connects TRBV29-1 to TRBJ2-2; D possibly matches TRBD1 or TRBD2 (5 bases each). The germline CDR1 and CDR2 sequences are SQVTM and ANQGSEA. This CDR3 comprises 13 residues. V was clipped by 7 bases and J by 2 bases, with 11 bases between them. CDR3 sequence: CSAGGENTGELFF. DNA for the CDR3: TGCAGCGCTGGGGGTGAAAACACCGGGGAGCTGTTTTTT.

The CDR3 is CASSLVFGNWEQFF. As DNA, the CDR3 is TGTGCCAGCAGCTTAGTTTTTGGGAATTGGGAGCAGTTCTTC. The chain couples TRBV7-2 to TRBJ2-1; D gene ambiguous. CDR1 is SGHTA, CDR2 FQGNSA, per germline. Trimming removed 1 base from V and 10 bases from J, with 14 bases in between. This CDR3 region has 14 residues.

This rearrangement joins TRBV3-1 to TRBJ2-1, with D possibly matching TRBD2 (5 bases). Trimming left V 1 base short and J 9 bases short, with 10 bases between. There are 13 residues in the CDR3. CDR1 and CDR2 from the germline V gene are LGHDT and YNNKEL (reference sequence). CDR3 residues: CASSQAPTSEQFF. The CDR3, as DNA: TGTGCCAGCAGCCAAGCCCCTACTAGTGAGCAGTTCTTC.

The rearrangement joins TRBV3-1 to TRBJ2-7, with D perhaps TRBD2 (5 bases). Trimming shortened V by 4 bases and J by 2 bases, and 12 bases separated the two germline ends. CDR1 and CDR2 (germline): LGHDT, YNNKEL (reference sequence). CDR3 length equals 14 residues. CDR3 sequence (DNA): TGTGCCAGCAGCCCTCGCGCCGGGGCCTACGAGCAGTACGTC. This gives the protein CASSPRAGAYEQYV.

This clonotype came up a few times. The chain uses TRBV14 and TRBJ1-1; a weak D match, TRBD1 (5 bases). The CDR3 sequence is 14 residues long. V lost 4 bases and J 1 base, leaving 10 bases between the germline ends. The germline gives CDR1 SGHDN, CDR2 FVKESK. CDR3 sequence reads: CASSPADRNTEAFF. DNA of the CDR3: TGTGCCAGCAGCCCTGCAGACAGGAACACTGAAGCTTTCTTT.

This sequence joins TRBV7-6 and TRBJ1-3; no clear D. V lost 4 bases and J lost 0, with 7 bases in between. The CDR3 length is 14 residues. CDR1 is SGHVS and CDR2 is FNYEAQ in the germline V gene. The CDR3 spells CASSSGVSGNTIYF. DNA of the CDR3: TGTGCCAGCAGCTCCGGGGTCTCTGGAAACACCATATATTTT.

This sequence joins TRBV29-1 and TRBJ2-3; D gene uncertain. The CDR3 runs to 13 residues. Germline CDR1 is SQVTM and CDR2 is ANQGSEA. V was shortened by 4 bases and J by 5 bases, with 13 bases between the two germline ends. CDR3 nucleotides: TGCAGCGTTGTAGGGATGGTAGAAGATACGCAGTATTTT. Its translation: CSVVGMVEDTQYF.

The chain combines TRBV3-1 with TRBJ2-4, with D tentatively TRBD2 (6 bases). Germline-derived CDR1 and CDR2 are LGHDT and YNNKEL (reference sequence). The V end was cut by 4 bases, the J end by 8 bases, with 15 bases between. CDR3 length: 14 residues. The CDR3 DNA follows: TGTGCCAGCAGCCCCCCCGGAGGGAGAGACATTCAGTACTTC. Translation gives CASSPPGGRDIQYF.

The chain combines TRBV7-2 with TRBJ1-1, with D unresolved. V lost 7 bases to trimming and J lost 1 base, with 10 bases between them. The CDR3 runs 13 residues. The germline CDR1 and CDR2 sequences are SGHTA and FQGNSA. The CDR3 reads CASNIIGNTEAFF. The CDR3 DNA follows: TGTGCCAGCAATATTATTGGGAACACTGAAGCTTTCTTT.

A few counts support this clonotype. This chain uses TRBV5-8 with TRBJ1-5; maybe TRBD1 (6 bases). This CDR3 is 14 amino acids long. Germline V CDR1 and CDR2: SGHTS, YDEGEE. The V and J ends lost 4 bases and 8 bases respectively, with 16 bases between them. Here the CDR3 DNA reads TGTGCCAGCAGCAGGGGGGTGGGGCCCAAGCCCCAGCATTTT. Protein: CASSRGVGPKPQHF.

V usage is TRBV29-1 and J usage is TRBJ2-7; TRBD1 might be the D (6 bases). CDR1 and CDR2 from the germline V gene are SQVTM and ANQGSEA. There are 11 residues in the CDR3. Between the trimmed V and J ends, which lost 4 bases and 6 bases, there was a span of 10 bases. The CDR3 reads CSVVSRGEQYV. For the CDR3, the DNA is TGCAGCGTTGTGAGCAGGGGCGAGCAGTACGTC.

This clonotype was seen ten or more times. The chain has TRBV10-3 and TRBJ2-5; no clear D gene. Trimming cost V 4 bases and J 2 bases, with 14 bases left between them. Germline V gives CDR1 ENHRY, CDR2 SYGVKD. The CDR3 length is 15 residues. In DNA, the CDR3 is TGTGCCATCAGTGTAGGCCTAACTAAGCAAGAGACCCAGTACTTC. It codes for CAISVGLTKQETQYF.

The table lists this clonotype with a few counts. The chain joins TRBV2 to TRBJ1-1; D is undetermined. The V end was cut by 1 base, the J end by 1 base, with 7 bases between. Germline loops: CDR1 SNHLY, CDR2 FYNNEI. CDR3 length: 14 amino acids. CDR3: CASSEVRTNTEAFF. As DNA, the CDR3 is TGTGCCAGCAGTGAAGTCAGGACGAACACTGAAGCTTTCTTT. The whole variable domain, filled in from reference TRBV2 and TRBJ1-1, reads EPEVTQTPSHQVTQMGQEVILRCVPISNHLYFYWYRQILGQKVEFLVSFYNNEISEKSEIFDDQFSVERPDGSNFTLKIRSTKLEDSAMYFCASSEVRTNTEAFFGQGTRLTVV.

The chain is built from TRBV14 and TRBJ2-3; D remains ambiguous. The CDR3 has 13 amino acids. With 2 bases removed from V and 2 bases from J, the gap between germline ends came to 5 bases. CDR1 is SGHDN and CDR2 is FVKESK in the germline V gene. The chain's CDR3 is CASSQYLTDTQYF. The DNA of the CDR3 is TGTGCCAGCAGCCAATACCTCACAGATACGCAGTATTTT.

This clonotype was observed a handful of times. This rearrangement joins TRBV14 to TRBJ1-3, with D hard to call. V was pared by 7 bases and J by 4 bases, with 2 bases between. The CDR3 length is 10 residues. Germline CDR1 is SGHDN and CDR2 is FVKESK. CDR3 sequence (DNA): TGTGCCAGCAAAGGAAACACCATATATTTT. Translation gives CASKGNTIYF.

The J gene is TRBJ2-6, the V gene TRBV5-6; D uncertain. V lost 2 bases and J lost 2, with 8 bases in between. Germline CDR1 reads SGHDT; CDR2 reads YYEEEE. The CDR3 extends over 15 amino acids. DNA of the CDR3: TGTGCCAGCAGCTTCCGGTCCGCTGGGGCCAACGTCCTGACTTTC. This encodes CASSFRSAGANVLTF.

The V and J genes are TRBV6-1 and TRBJ2-7, with D possibly being TRBD1 (6 bases). The V and J ends lost 5 bases and 0 bases respectively, with 14 bases between them. CDR1 MNHNS and CDR2 SASEGT come from the germline V gene. This CDR3 has 15 amino acids. The CDR3 sequence: CASSSTGSSSYEQYV. The CDR3 DNA follows: TGTGCCAGCAGTTCGACAGGCTCGAGCTCCTACGAGCAGTACGTC.

This chain links TRBV7-6 with TRBJ2-1; 7 positions agree with TRBD1. CDR3 length: 16 residues. V lost 6 bases, J lost 4 bases, and 12 bases stayed unmatched. CDR1 SGHVS and CDR2 FNYEAQ come from the germline V gene. The CDR3 DNA sequence: TGTGCCAGCAGGCAATTTCCGGGACAGATATACAATGAGCAGTTCTTC. Amino acid sequence: CASRQFPGQIYNEQFF.

In this sample, this clonotype turned up a few times. V gene TRBV9 combines with J gene TRBJ1-1, with a tentative D call TRBD1 (6 bases). Between the trimmed V and J ends, which lost 0 bases and 4 bases, there was a span of 7 bases. CDR3 length: 13 residues. Per germline, CDR1 SGDLS and CDR2 YYNGEE. The CDR3 reads CASSVGGATEAFF. DNA for the CDR3: TGTGCCAGCAGCGTAGGGGGGGCCACTGAAGCTTTCTTT.

This chain uses TRBV6-6 with TRBJ2-1; D is possibly TRBD2 (6 bases). Germline values: CDR1 MNHNY, CDR2 SVGAGI (reference sequence). Trimming removed 2 bases at V and 2 bases at J, with 13 bases between. CDR3 length equals 16 residues. This CDR3 is CASSYHSGKPYNEQFF. The CDR3 DNA sequence: TGTGCCAGCAGTTACCATAGCGGCAAACCCTACAATGAGCAGTTCTTC.

V and J are TRBV6-2 or TRBV6-3 and TRBJ2-2; D is ambiguous. V was cut by 6 bases and J by 6 bases, with 8 bases left in between. Germline V gene sequence: CDR1 MNHEY, CDR2 SVGEGT. The CDR3 covers 12 residues. Written as DNA, the CDR3 is TGTGCCAGCAGCTGGACGGCCGGGGAGCTGTTTTTT. This gives the protein CASSWTAGELFF.

The CDR3 sequence: CSVEALRGPTTDTQYF. The CDR3 DNA reads as TGCAGCGTTGAAGCCCTTCGGGGGCCGACAACAGATACGCAGTATTTT. The chain couples TRBV29-1 to TRBJ2-3; D could derive from TRBD1 or TRBD2 (6 bases each). V lost 1 base, J lost 3 bases, and 17 bases lay in between. This CDR3 is built from 16 residues. CDR1 SQVTM and CDR2 ANQGSEA come from the germline V gene.

This clonotype has just a few counts. The chain recombines TRBV6-1 with TRBJ2-7; D may be TRBD1 (5 bases). There are 13 residues in the CDR3. The V and J ends lost 2 bases and 7 bases respectively, with 12 bases between them. From germline, CDR1 is MNHNS and CDR2 SASEGT. Written as DNA, the CDR3 is TGTGCCAGCAGTGAATTGGGGCTAACTGAGCAGTACTTC. Translation gives CASSELGLTEQYF.

This clonotype came up a few times. The chain joins TRBV12-5 to TRBJ2-1; D is undetermined. CDR1 and CDR2 from the germline V gene are LGHNT and FRNRAP. V lost 3 bases and J lost 10, with 10 bases in between. This CDR3 is built from 12 residues. This CDR3 reads CASGFSRSEQFF. CDR3 bases: TGTGCTAGTGGTTTCTCTCGATCGGAGCAGTTCTTC.

In its sample, this clonotype was seen a few times. The rearrangement joins TRBV10-3 to TRBJ1-5; 9 bases fit TRBD1. Germline CDR1 reads ENHRY; CDR2 reads SYGVKD. The CDR3 has 12 residues. J gave up 5 bases and V 8 bases, and 1 base lay outside the gene matches. This chain's CDR3 is CAIGDRDQPQHF. In nucleotides, the CDR3 is TGTGCCATCGGGGACAGGGATCAGCCCCAGCATTTT.

This chain uses TRBV28 with TRBJ1-1; TRBD1 might be the D (6 bases). The V end was cut by 10 bases, the J end by 3 bases, with 18 bases between. This CDR3 has 14 amino acids. Germline CDR1 reads MDHEN; CDR2 reads SYDVKM. Written as DNA, the CDR3 is TGTGCCACCAACATCGACAGGACTTACACTGAAGCTTTCTTT. It codes for CATNIDRTYTEAFF.

This clonotype came up a few times. The CDR3 sequence: CASSDWTSLTGELFF. CDR3 sequence (DNA): TGTGCCAGCAGTGATTGGACTAGCTTAACCGGGGAGCTGTTTTTT. The chain combines TRBV2 with TRBJ2-2, with 8 positions matching TRBD2. Germline CDR1 reads SNHLY; CDR2 reads FYNNEI. The junction had 5 bases not matched to a gene; V was cut back by 3 bases and J by 5 bases. There are 15 residues in the CDR3.